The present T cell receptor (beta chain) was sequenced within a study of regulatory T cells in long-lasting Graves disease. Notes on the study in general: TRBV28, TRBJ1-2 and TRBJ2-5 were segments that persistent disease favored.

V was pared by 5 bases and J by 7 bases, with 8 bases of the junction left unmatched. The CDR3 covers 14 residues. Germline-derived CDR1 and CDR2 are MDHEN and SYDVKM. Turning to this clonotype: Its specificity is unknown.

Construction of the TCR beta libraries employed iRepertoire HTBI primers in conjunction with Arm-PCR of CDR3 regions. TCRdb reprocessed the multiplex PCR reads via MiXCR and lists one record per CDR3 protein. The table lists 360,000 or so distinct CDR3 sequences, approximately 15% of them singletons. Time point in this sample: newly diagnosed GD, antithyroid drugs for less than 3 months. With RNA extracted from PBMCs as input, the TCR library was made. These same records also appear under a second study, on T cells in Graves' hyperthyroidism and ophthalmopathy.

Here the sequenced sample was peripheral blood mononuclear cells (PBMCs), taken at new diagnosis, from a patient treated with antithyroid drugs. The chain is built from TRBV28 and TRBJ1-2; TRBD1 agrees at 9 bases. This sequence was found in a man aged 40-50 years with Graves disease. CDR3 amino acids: CASSTLQGAGGYTF. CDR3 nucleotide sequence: TGTGCCAGCAGTACCTTACAGGGGGCAGGTGGCTACACCTTC.